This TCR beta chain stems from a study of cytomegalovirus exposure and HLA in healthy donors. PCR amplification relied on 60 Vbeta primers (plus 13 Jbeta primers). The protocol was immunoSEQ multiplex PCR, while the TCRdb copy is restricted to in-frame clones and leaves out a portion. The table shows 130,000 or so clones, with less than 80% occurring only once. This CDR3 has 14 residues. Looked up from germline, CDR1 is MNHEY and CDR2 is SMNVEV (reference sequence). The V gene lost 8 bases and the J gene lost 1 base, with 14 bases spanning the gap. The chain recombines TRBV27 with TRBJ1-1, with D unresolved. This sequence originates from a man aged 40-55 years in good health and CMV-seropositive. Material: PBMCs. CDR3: CASSMGRRNTEAFF. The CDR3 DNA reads TGTGCCAGCTCCATGGGGAGGAGGAACACTGAAGCTTTCTTT.